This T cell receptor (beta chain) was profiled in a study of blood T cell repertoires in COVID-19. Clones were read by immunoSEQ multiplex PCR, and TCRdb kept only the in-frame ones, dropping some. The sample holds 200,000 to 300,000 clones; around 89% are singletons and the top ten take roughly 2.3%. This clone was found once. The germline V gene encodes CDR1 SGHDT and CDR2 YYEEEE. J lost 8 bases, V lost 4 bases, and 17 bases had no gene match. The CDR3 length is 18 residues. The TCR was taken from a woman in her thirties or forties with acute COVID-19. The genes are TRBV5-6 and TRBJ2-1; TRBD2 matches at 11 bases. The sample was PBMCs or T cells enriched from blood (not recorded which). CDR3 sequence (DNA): TGTGCCAGCAGCCGGAGGGGGAGTAGCGGGAGGGCCTGGGATGAGCAGTTCTTC. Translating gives CASSRRGSSGRAWDEQFF. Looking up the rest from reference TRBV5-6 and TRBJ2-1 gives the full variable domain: DAGVTQSPTHLIKTRGQQVTLRCSPKSGHDTVSWYQQALGQGPQFIFQYYEEEERQRGNFPDRFSGHQFPNYSSELNVNALLLGDSALYLCASSRRGSSGRAWDEQFFGPGTRLTVL.